This TCR beta chain was captured in a study of graft-versus-host responses after intestinal transplantation. Across the whole study: Multivisceral, liver-intestinal, or isolated intestinal transplants were given to recipients. Every recipient had anti-thymocyte globulin induction and three to four years of tacrolimus plus steroids. Broader study findings: Peak circulating GvH clone levels were associated with early post-transplant HvG declines. Ileal or blood samples showed some GvH clones first, and such clones were also found in recipient marrow.

The V gene lost 6 bases and the J gene lost 8 bases, with 19 bases spanning the gap. The CDR3 covers 14 residues. CDR1 and CDR2 from the germline V gene are MNHEY and SVGAGI. Note on this clone: Its antigen remains unknown.

Sequencing was performed with immunoSEQ multiplex PCR; in TCRdb, only in-frame clones are kept and a portion is missing. The repertoire holds 20,000 to 25,000 clones, with about 92% as singletons. This clonotype was sampled from a human patient who received an intestinal transplant, so some T cells may come from the graft donor. V is TRBV6-5 and J is TRBJ1-2; D may be TRBD1 (6 bases). The input for sequencing was PBMCs, taken about 250 days after intestinal transplant. DNA of the CDR3: TGTGCCAGCAGCCTAACCGGGACAATAAGGGGCTACACCTTC. Protein: CASSLTGTIRGYTF.